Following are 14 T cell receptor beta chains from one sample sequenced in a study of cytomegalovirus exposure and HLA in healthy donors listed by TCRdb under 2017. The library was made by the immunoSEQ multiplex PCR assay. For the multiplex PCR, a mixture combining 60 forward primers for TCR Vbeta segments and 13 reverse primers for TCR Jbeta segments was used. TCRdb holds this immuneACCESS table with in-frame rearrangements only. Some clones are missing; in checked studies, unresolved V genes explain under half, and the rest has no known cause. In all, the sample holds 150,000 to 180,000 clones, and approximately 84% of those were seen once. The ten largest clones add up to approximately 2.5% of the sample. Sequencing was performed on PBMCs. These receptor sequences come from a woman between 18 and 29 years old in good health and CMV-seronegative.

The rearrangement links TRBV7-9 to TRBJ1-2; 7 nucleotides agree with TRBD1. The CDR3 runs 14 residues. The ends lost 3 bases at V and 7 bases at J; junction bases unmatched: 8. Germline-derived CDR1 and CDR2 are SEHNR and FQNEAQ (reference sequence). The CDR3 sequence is CASSLYRGGGGYTF. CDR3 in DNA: TGTGCCAGCAGCTTGTACAGGGGAGGTGGTGGCTACACCTTC.

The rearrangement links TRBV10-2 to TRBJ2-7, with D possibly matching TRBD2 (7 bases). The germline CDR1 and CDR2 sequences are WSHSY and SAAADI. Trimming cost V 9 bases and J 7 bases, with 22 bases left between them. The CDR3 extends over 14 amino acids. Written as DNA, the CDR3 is TGCGCCAGTGAGGGGGGGGGCCTATTAAGGGAGCAGTACTTC. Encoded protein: CASEGGGLLREQYF.

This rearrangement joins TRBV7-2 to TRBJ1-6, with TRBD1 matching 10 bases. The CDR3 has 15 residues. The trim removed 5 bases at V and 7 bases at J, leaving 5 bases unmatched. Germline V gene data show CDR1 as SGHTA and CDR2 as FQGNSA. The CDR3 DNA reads TGTGCCAGCAGCATCGGGACAGGGGTGAATTCACCCCTCCACTTT. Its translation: CASSIGTGVNSPLHF.

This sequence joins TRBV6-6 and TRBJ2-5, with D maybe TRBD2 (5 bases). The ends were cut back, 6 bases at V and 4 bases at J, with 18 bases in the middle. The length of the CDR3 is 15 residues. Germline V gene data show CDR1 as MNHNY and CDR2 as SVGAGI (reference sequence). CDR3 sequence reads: CASSQGSGTGETQYF. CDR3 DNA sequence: TGTGCCAGCAGCCAAGGATCGGGAACCGGAGAGACCCAGTACTTC.

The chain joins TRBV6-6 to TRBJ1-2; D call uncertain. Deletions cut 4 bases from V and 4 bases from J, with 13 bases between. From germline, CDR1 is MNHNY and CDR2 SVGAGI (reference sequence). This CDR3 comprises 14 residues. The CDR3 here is CASSSAGISYGYTF. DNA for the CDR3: TGTGCCAGCAGTTCAGCGGGGATTAGCTATGGCTACACCTTC.

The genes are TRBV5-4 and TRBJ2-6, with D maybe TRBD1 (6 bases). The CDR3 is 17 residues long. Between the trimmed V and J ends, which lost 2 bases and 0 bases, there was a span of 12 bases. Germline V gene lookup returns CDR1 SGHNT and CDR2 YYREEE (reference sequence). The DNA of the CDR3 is TGTGCCAGCAGCTTCCGGGACACCCTCTCTGGGGCCAACGTCCTGACTTTC. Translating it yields CASSFRDTLSGANVLTF.

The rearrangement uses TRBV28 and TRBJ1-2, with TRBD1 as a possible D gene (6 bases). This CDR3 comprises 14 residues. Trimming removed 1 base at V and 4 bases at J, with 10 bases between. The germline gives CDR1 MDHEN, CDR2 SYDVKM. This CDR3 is CASSLSTGSYGYTF. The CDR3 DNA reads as TGTGCCAGCAGTTTATCGACAGGTAGCTATGGCTACACCTTC.

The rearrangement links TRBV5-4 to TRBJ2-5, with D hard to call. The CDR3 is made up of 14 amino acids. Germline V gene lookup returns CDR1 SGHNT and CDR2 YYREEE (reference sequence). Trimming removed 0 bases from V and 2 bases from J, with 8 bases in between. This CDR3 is CASSLGQKQETQYF. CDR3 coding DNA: TGTGCCAGCAGCTTGGGGCAGAAGCAAGAGACCCAGTACTTC.

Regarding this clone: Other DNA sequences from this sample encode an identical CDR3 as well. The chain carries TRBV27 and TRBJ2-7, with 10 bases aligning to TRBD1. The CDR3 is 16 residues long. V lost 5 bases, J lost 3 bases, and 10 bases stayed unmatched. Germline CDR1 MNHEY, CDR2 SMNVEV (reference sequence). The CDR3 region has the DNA TGTGCCAGCAGTGCAAGCCCGGGACAGGGGAACTACGAGCAGTACTTC. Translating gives CASSASPGQGNYEQYF.

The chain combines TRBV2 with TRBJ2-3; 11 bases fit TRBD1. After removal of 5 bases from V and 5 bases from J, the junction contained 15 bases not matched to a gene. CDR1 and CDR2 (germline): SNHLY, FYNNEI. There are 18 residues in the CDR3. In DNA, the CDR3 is TGTGCCAGCAGTCGTGGACAGGGGGCCAAAAAAGGCTTAGATACGCAGTATTTT. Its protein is CASSRGQGAKKGLDTQYF.

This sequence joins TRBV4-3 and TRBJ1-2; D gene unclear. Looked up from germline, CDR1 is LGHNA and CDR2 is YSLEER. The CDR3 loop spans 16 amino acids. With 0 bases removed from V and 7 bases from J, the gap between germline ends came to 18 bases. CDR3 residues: CASSQDREGSTFGYTF. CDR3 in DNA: TGCGCCAGCAGCCAAGATCGGGAGGGCTCCACATTTGGCTACACCTTC.

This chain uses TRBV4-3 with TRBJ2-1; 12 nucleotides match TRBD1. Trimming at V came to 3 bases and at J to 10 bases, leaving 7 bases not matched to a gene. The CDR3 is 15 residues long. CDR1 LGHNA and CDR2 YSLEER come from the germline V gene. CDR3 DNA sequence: TGCGCCAGCAGCCACGCCGGGACAGGGGGCGGGGAGCAGTTCTTC. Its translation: CASSHAGTGGGEQFF.

The CDR3 DNA follows: TGTGCCAGTAGTCGAACCCGGACAGGAAACACCATATATTTT. It codes for CASSRTRTGNTIYF. V is TRBV19 and J is TRBJ1-3, with D tentatively TRBD1 (5 bases). V gave up 5 bases and J gave up 4 bases, with 12 bases separating them. Germline V gene lookup returns CDR1 LNHDA and CDR2 SQIVND (reference sequence). The CDR3 consists of 14 residues.

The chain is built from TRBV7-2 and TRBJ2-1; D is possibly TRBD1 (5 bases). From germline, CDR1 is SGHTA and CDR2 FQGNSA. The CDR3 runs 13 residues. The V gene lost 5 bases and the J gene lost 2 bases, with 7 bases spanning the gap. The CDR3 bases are TGTGCCAGCAGCAAGGACACCTACAATGAGCAGTTCTTC. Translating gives CASSKDTYNEQFF.